Following are 7 T cell receptor beta chains from one sample sequenced in a study of Graves' ophthalmopathy and Graves' hyperthyroidism. The study amplified TCR beta CDR3 regions using RNA transcripts. Second-round multiplex PCR came after a first-round RT-PCR that employed HTBI primers. Each CDR3 protein is one row after TCRdb ran MiXCR on the multiplex PCR reads. The sample includes about 16,000 distinct CDR3 sequences, 46% of them seen just once. The sample comprised peripheral blood. The receptors stem from a woman between 40 and 55 years old with stable Graves' hyperthyroidism.

This clonotype was counted ten times or more. The CDR3 DNA reads as TGTGCCAGCAGCAAAATAGCGGGAGTTTACAACGAGCAGTACTTC. This encodes CASSKIAGVYNEQYF. The V call is TRBV7-9, the J call TRBJ2-7, with 9 nucleotides matching TRBD2. Germline V gene data show CDR1 as SEHNR and CDR2 as FQNEAQ (reference sequence). The trim removed 5 bases at V and 5 bases at J, leaving 10 bases unmatched. This CDR3 is built from 15 residues.

This clonotype was recorded at least ten times. The J gene is TRBJ1-4, the V gene TRBV19; TRBD1 might be the D (6 bases). The germline V and J ends were trimmed by 1 base and 8 bases, with 14 bases remaining between them. This CDR3 has 15 residues. Germline V CDR1 and CDR2: LNHDA, SQIVND (reference sequence). This CDR3 reads CASSIARGGREKLFF. The CDR3 DNA reads TGTGCCAGTAGTATAGCCAGAGGGGGGCGGGAAAAACTGTTTTTT.

This clonotype has at least ten counts. This chain uses TRBV11-1 with TRBJ2-7; D ambiguous. V lost 2 bases and J 1 base, leaving 12 bases between the germline ends. Looked up from germline, CDR1 is SGHAT and CDR2 is FQDESV (reference sequence). This CDR3 comprises 15 residues. CDR3 loop: CASSLIGLTSYEQYF. The CDR3 DNA is TGTGCCAGCAGCTTAATTGGCCTTACTTCCTACGAGCAGTACTTC.

Regarding this clonotype: One junction end does not reproduce the germline sequence, and a read error may be involved. CDR3 bases: TGTGCCACCAGTGACAGGACACCGGGGAGCTGTTTT. It specifies CATSDRTPGSCF. V and J are TRBV24-1 and TRBJ2-2; D might be TRBD1 or TRBD2, each matching 5 bases. The CDR3 runs 12 residues. The germline V gene encodes CDR1 KGHDR and CDR2 SFDVKD.

This chain uses TRBV20-1 with TRBJ2-5; a possible D gene is TRBD1 (6 bases). The CDR3 runs 11 residues. V was cut by 5 bases and J by 5 bases, with 9 bases left in between. CDR1 and CDR2 from the germline V gene are DFQATT and SNEGSKA (reference sequence). CDR3 coding DNA: TGCAGTGCTTCAGGGGAGGAGACCCAGTACTTC. Its translation: CSASGEETQYF.

This clonotype is judged medium-sized. The rearrangement uses TRBV7-8 and TRBJ2-7, with 9 positions matching TRBD2. CDR1 is SGHVS, CDR2 FQNEAQ, per germline. V lost 1 base to trimming and J lost 3 bases; unmatched junction nucleotides: 4. The CDR3 totals 15 residues. DNA of the CDR3: TGTGCCAGCAGCTTAGTTAGCGGGAGAAACTACGAGCAGTACTTC. Amino acid sequence: CASSLVSGRNYEQYF.

This clonotype is a singleton in its sample. One end of the junction fails to match germline, which may point to a read error. The chain has TRBV19 and TRBJ2-5, with 9 bases aligning to TRBD2. This CDR3 is 10 amino acids long. CDR1 is LNHDA, CDR2 SQIVND, per germline (reference sequence). The CDR3 nucleotides read TGTGCCAGGAGTAGCGGGAGCGCGTACTTC. It translates to CARSSGSAYF.